One T cell receptor (beta chain) is described in this entry. This entry comes from a study of CD8 T cells in Susac syndrome. Reverse transcription of about 0.45 to 1 ug RNA was carried out with random hexamers. Amplification of TCR beta CDR3 by immunoSEQ multiplex PCR spanned 54 Vbeta and 13 Jbeta. TCRdb reanalysed the immunoSEQ multiplex PCR reads using MiXCR and keeps one entry per CDR3 protein. Altogether about 400,000 distinct CDR3 sequences are present, around 83% being singletons, with the ten largest covering approximately 0.11%. Sequencing was done on a sample of CD8+ T cells from PBMCs. This sequence originates from a human donor with multiple sclerosis.

The CDR3 DNA reads as TGCAGTGCTAGAGATTGGAGTAGCGGGGCTACCTACGAGCAGTACTTC. This sequence encodes CSARDWSSGATYEQYF. The rearrangement links TRBV20-1 to TRBJ2-7; TRBD2 agrees at 8 bases. The J segment lost 2 bases and the V segment lost 0 bases, leaving 9 bases of the junction unmatched. In germline, CDR1 is DFQATT, CDR2 SNEGSKA (reference sequence). There are 16 residues in the CDR3.